This T cell receptor beta chain is from a study of shared clonotypes between healthy human individuals. Points from the study as a whole: Donor scarcity curtailed the genetic and exposure-history diversity represented herein. Rarefaction showed sorted-subset sequencing was incomplete despite large depth.

The germline V gene has CDR1 MNHEY and CDR2 SVGAGI. With 6 bases clipped from V and 1 base from J, the junction kept 7 bases outside the gene matches. The CDR3 has 15 residues. To note about this clone: Its target is not known.

The run depth of the assay was deep. Generated by immunoSEQ multiplex PCR, the TCRdb table keeps only in-frame clones and is missing some. Here the sample spans about 610,000 clones, more than 95% being singletons. The receptor comes from a young woman in good health. The sequenced sample consisted of naive CD4+ T cells sorted from blood. Subset specified: CD45RA+ positively selected. This chain uses TRBV6-5 with TRBJ1-1; 8 bases match TRBD1. The CDR3 sequence is CASRWVRGRNTEAFF. The CDR3 bases are TGTGCCAGCAGGTGGGTCAGGGGGCGGAACACTGAAGCTTTCTTT.